This T cell receptor (beta chain) is from a study of identical twins. From germline, CDR1 is DFQATT and CDR2 SNEGSKA (reference sequence). Trimming removed 1 base from V and 7 bases from J, with 11 bases in between. CDR3 size: 13 residues. Through template switching, a universal primer site was introduced, and the cDNA contained unique molecular identifiers. TCRdb reprocessed the 5' RACE reads via MiXCR and lists one record per CDR3 protein. The sample shows approximately 530,000 distinct CDR3 sequences, 20% to 25% of them seen only once. This sample was also put to use in a study of yellow fever vaccine responses in identical twins.

The TCR sequence derives from a woman between 18 and 29 years old in good health. The source material was CD4+ T cells sorted from blood. This rearrangement joins TRBV20-1 to TRBJ2-1; D gene ambiguous. The CDR3 bases are TGCAGTGCTAGAGGTACAGCGTCGAATGAGCAGTTCTTC. The encoded protein is CSARGTASNEQFF.